The clone carrying this TCR beta chain was seen ten or more times. Its antigen is not known. It was approximately 10 milliliters of peripheral blood that were drawn from each donor. These data belong to a study of blood T cells in healthy people across ages. Whole-study findings and limits: Investigators viewed diversity estimates from one million T cells as underestimates, the study reported.

A second PCR, run for about 7 to 11 cycles, used a sample-barcoded 5' primer plus a J-beta primer mix. TCRdb passed the 5' RACE reads through MiXCR, listing each CDR3 protein once. Of around 870,000 distinct CDR3 sequences listed, under 30% were seen once; the top ten hold roughly a sixth. From germline, CDR1 is KGHDR and CDR2 SFDVKD. The CDR3 totals 15 residues. V lost 3 bases, J lost 4 bases, and 4 bases stayed unmatched. The clonotype was recovered from a woman of 80 years or more in good health. The chain employs TRBV24-1 and TRBJ2-5; 10 bases align to TRBD1. The sequencing sample was made of blood. CDR3 amino acids: CATSDGQGGRETQYF. CDR3 sequence (DNA): TGTGCCACCAGTGATGGACAGGGGGGGCGAGAGACCCAGTACTTC.